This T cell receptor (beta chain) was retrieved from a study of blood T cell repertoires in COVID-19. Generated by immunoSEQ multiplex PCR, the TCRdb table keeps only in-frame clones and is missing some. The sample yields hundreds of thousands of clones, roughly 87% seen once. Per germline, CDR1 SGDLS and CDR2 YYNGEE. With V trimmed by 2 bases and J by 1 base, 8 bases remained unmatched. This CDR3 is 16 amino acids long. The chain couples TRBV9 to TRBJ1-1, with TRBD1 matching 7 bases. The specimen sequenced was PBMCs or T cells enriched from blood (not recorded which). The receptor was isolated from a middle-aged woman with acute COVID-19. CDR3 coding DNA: TGTGCCAGCAGCGTTGGCTCAGGGGGTGGGAACACTGAAGCTTTCTTT. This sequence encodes CASSVGSGGGNTEAFF.